This TCR beta chain came from a study of blood T cell repertoires in COVID-19. Overall study context: COVID-19 samples from acute and convalescent phases originated in the United States, Italy and Spain. Sources were T cells, B-cell-depleted T cells, or PBMCs; the material itself was cDNA or gDNA.

Assay used: immunoSEQ multiplex PCR; TCRdb lists only in-frame clones, some missing. The sample carries about 340,000 clones, 70% to 90% recorded once. Participant ages covered roughly 18 to 89 years across 20 to 25 US areas. Participants had their cohort set by participant-reported clinical history. The TCR sequence derives from a woman in her thirties or forties with acute COVID-19. Sequenced material: PBMCs or T cells enriched from blood (not recorded which).

In nucleotides, the CDR3 is TGCAGTGCTAGTAGGGGAACAGGGGTCACTGAAGCTTTCTTT. As protein: CSASRGTGVTEAFF. V and J are TRBV20-1 and TRBJ1-1; 7 bases agree with TRBD1. Trimming removed 3 bases from V and 4 bases from J; junction bases left unmatched: 8. Germline assignment: CDR1 DFQATT and CDR2 SNEGSKA (reference sequence). This CDR3 is built from 14 residues.